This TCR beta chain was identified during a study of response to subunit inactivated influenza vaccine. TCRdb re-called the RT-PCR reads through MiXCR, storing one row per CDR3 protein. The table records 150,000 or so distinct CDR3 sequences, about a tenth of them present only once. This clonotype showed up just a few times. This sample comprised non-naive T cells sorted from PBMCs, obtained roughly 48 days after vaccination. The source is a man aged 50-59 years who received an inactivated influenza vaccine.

The CDR3 spells CSASGTWRTDTQYF. CDR3 sequence (DNA): TGCAGTGCCTCCGGGACCTGGAGGACAGATACGCAGTATTTT. The rearrangement joins TRBV20-1 to TRBJ2-3; either TRBD1 or TRBD2 may supply D (5 bases each). Germline CDR1 is DFQATT and CDR2 is SNEGSKA (reference sequence). The V end lost 6 bases, the J end lost 3 bases, and 16 bases lay between the germline ends. This CDR3 region has 14 residues.